These 15 T cell receptor beta chains were all obtained from the same sample, sequenced in a study of blood T cell repertoires in COVID-19. Clones were sequenced by immunoSEQ multiplex PCR, and TCRdb holds only the in-frame ones, with some missing. This sample has around 250,000 clones, with around 82% found just once. Sample: peripheral blood. These receptors were taken from a man aged 80 or over with acute or convalescent COVID-19.

V is TRBV6-6 and J is TRBJ2-7; maybe TRBD1 (5 bases). The CDR3 sequence is 13 residues long. Trimming took off 2 bases at V and 2 bases at J, with 7 bases between the two ends. The germline gives CDR1 MNHNY, CDR2 SVGAGI (reference sequence). The CDR3 here is CASSYETAYEQYF. The CDR3 DNA is TGTGCCAGCAGTTACGAGACAGCCTACGAGCAGTACTTC.

The chain links TRBV3-1 (or the pseudogene TRBV3-2) to TRBJ1-4; D unclear. Trimming took 4 bases from V and 0 from J, leaving 9 bases between them. This CDR3 spans 15 amino acids. CDR1 and CDR2 (germline): LGHDT, YNNKEL (reference sequence). The CDR3 spells CASSRGGATNEKLFF. The CDR3 region has the DNA TGTGCCAGCAGCCGTGGCGGTGCAACTAATGAAAAACTGTTTTTT.

The chain couples TRBV2 to TRBJ2-5; D remains ambiguous. This CDR3 comprises 15 residues. Germline CDR1 SNHLY, CDR2 FYNNEI. V was shortened by 4 bases and J by 2 bases, with 14 bases between the two germline ends. The CDR3 nucleotides are TGTGCCAGCAGTGCCTCTCTGGCAGGACAAGAGACCCAGTACTTC. It codes for CASSASLAGQETQYF.

The J gene is TRBJ1-5, the V gene TRBV6-2 or TRBV6-3; D uncertain. The V end was cut by 5 bases, the J end by 7 bases, with 15 bases between. CDR1 and CDR2 from the germline V gene are MNHEY and SVGEGT. The CDR3 has 14 amino acids. CDR3: CASSTRQLSQPQHF. CDR3 sequence (DNA): TGTGCCAGCAGTACCCGACAATTATCGCAGCCCCAGCATTTT.

In its sample, this clone was seen a few times. The chain employs TRBV9 and TRBJ2-3; 9 nucleotides line up with TRBD2. Trimming took 0 bases from V and 0 from J; bases not matched to a gene: 2. The CDR3 has 16 amino acids. CDR1 is SGDLS and CDR2 is YYNGEE in the germline V gene. The CDR3 DNA reads as TGTGCCAGCAGCGTAGATAGCGGGAGAAGCACAGATACGCAGTATTTT. Its protein is CASSVDSGRSTDTQYF.

This chain's CDR3 is CASSSMETGVALHF. In DNA form, the CDR3 reads TGTGCCAGCAGTTCGATGGAAACCGGAGTAGCCCTCCACTTT. The V and J genes are TRBV6-2 or TRBV6-3 and TRBJ1-6; D unclear. V gave up 4 bases and J gave up 14 bases, with 18 bases separating them. The germline V gene encodes CDR1 MNHEY and CDR2 SVGEGT. The CDR3 is 14 residues long.

The rearrangement links TRBV5-4 to TRBJ2-6, with D tentatively TRBD1 (5 bases). Germline CDR1 is SGHNT and CDR2 is YYREEE (reference sequence). Trimming left V 0 bases short and J 3 bases short, with 10 bases between. The CDR3 spans 16 residues. The CDR3 nucleotides read TGTGCCAGCAGCTTGGGGACAAGGGATGGGGCCAACGTCCTGACTTTC. Its protein is CASSLGTRDGANVLTF.

The chain recombines TRBV19 with TRBJ1-3, with D possibly being TRBD1 (5 bases). The CDR3 is 13 residues long. Germline V gives CDR1 LNHDA, CDR2 SQIVND (reference sequence). The V and J ends lost 9 bases and 3 bases respectively, with 12 bases between them. The CDR3 reads CASIRVNGNTIYF. The CDR3 nucleotides are TGTGCCAGCATCAGGGTGAATGGAAACACCATATATTTT. Complete variable domain (other parts from reference TRBV19 and TRBJ1-3): DGGITQSPKYLFRKEGQNVTLSCEQNLNHDAMYWYRQDPGQGLRLIYYSQIVNDFQKGDIAEGYSVSREKKESFPLTVTSAQKNPTAFYLCASIRVNGNTIYFGEGSWLTVV.

The V gene is TRBV10-3, the J gene TRBJ2-5; TRBD2 matches at 10 bases. The length of the CDR3 is 15 residues. V shed 1 base and J 7 bases; nucleotides not matched to a gene: 6. CDR1 and CDR2 from the germline V gene are ENHRY and SYGVKD. CDR3 sequence reads: CAISEFLAGDGTQYF. The DNA for the CDR3 is TGTGCCATCAGTGAGTTCCTAGCGGGAGACGGGACCCAGTACTTC.

The genes are TRBV28 and TRBJ2-7; TRBD2 might be the D (5 bases). The ends were cut back, 8 bases at V and 2 bases at J, with 13 bases in the middle. This CDR3 is built from 13 residues. Germline assignment: CDR1 MDHEN and CDR2 SYDVKM. CDR3 region: CASGEGGTYEQYF. The CDR3 bases are TGTGCCAGCGGTGAGGGTGGAACCTACGAGCAGTACTTC.

The chain carries TRBV9 and TRBJ1-6; maybe TRBD1 (6 bases). V dropped 0 bases and J dropped 7 bases, with 11 bases sitting between them. CDR1 and CDR2 (germline): SGDLS, YYNGEE. The CDR3 has 15 amino acids. The CDR3 coding sequence is TGTGCCAGCAGCGTAGGAAGGGGGACGAATTCACCCCTCCACTTT. As protein: CASSVGRGTNSPLHF.

The chain links TRBV7-9 to TRBJ1-1; D remains unclear. CDR1 is SEHNR, CDR2 FQNEAQ, per germline (reference sequence). The V end lost 8 bases, the J end lost 0 bases, and 10 bases lay between the germline ends. The CDR3 consists of 13 residues. DNA of the CDR3: TGTGCCAGCTCGACGGGGATGAACACTGAAGCTTTCTTT. Protein: CASSTGMNTEAFF.

This chain joins TRBV10-3 and TRBJ2-3, with TRBD2 matching 11 bases. V gave up 6 bases and J gave up 2 bases; unmatched junction bases: 7. Germline lookup yields CDR1 ENHRY and CDR2 SYGVKD. The CDR3 runs to 16 residues. The CDR3 reads CAISSGLAVTTDTQYF. The DNA of the CDR3 is TGTGCCATCAGCTCGGGACTAGCGGTGACCACAGATACGCAGTATTTT.

CDR3 residues: CASSSTGLSYNEQFF. CDR3 nucleotides: TGCGCCAGCAGTTCGACGGGACTATCCTACAATGAGCAGTTCTTC. The V gene is TRBV5-1, the J gene TRBJ2-1, with 7 nucleotides matching TRBD2. Germline trimming cut 5 bases from V and 1 base from J; bases unmatched to any gene: 6. Germline V gene lookup returns CDR1 SGHRS and CDR2 YFSETQ. This CDR3 has 15 amino acids.

This sequence joins TRBV5-1 and TRBJ1-4; TRBD1 matches at 9 bases. CDR1 and CDR2 from the germline V gene are SGHRS and YFSETQ. V dropped 6 bases and J dropped 3; count of bases not matched to a gene: 6. The CDR3 sequence is 15 residues long. In DNA, the CDR3 is TGCGCCAGCATCCCGGGGACAGGGTCTAATGAAAAACTGTTTTTT. Its protein product is CASIPGTGSNEKLFF.